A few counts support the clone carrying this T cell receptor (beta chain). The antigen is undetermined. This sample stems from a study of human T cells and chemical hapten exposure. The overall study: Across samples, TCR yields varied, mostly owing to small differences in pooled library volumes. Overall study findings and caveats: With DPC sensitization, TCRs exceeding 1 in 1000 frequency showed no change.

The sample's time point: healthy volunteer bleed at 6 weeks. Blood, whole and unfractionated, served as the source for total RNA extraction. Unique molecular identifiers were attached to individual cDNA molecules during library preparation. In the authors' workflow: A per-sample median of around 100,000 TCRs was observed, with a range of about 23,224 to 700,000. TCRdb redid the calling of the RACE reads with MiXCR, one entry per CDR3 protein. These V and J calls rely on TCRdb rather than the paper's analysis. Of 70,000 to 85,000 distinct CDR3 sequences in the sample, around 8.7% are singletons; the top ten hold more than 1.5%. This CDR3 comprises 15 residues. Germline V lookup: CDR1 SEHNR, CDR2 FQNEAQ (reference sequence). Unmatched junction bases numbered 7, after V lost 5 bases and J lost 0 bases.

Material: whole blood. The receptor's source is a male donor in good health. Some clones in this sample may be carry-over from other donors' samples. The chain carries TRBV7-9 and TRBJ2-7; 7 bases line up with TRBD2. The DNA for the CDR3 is TGTGCCAGCAGCCCCCGGGGGGTTAGCTCCTACGAGCAGTACTTC. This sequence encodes CASSPRGVSSYEQYF.